The clone carrying this TCR beta chain was detected a few times. The antigen is unknown. The CDR3 spans 16 residues. Trimming cost V 3 bases and J 2 bases; bases outside gene matches: 5. Per germline, CDR1 SGDLS and CDR2 YYNGEE. TCR beta CDR3 sequences were amplified from RNA transcripts. Using the HTBI primer set, a first-round RT-PCR was run on the TCR CDR3. One entry per CDR3 protein results from TCRdb running MiXCR on the multiplex PCR reads. The sample shows around 270,000 distinct CDR3 sequences, approximately 18% of them seen only once. Individuals with ophthalmopathy presented a Clinical Activity Score of at least 3, a NOSPECS grade of at least 4 and a duration under 3 months. These data come from a study of T cells in Graves' hyperthyroidism and ophthalmopathy. Findings of the study overall: Among thyroid clonotypes expanded above 0.001, most also appeared in blood. Median prediction lead before ophthalmopathy onset was roughly 6 months with the model. In simple terms, a model built on 13 V-J features told ophthalmopathy apart from stable hyperthyroidism.

The sequencing input was blood. This chain joins TRBV9 and TRBJ2-1; 10 bases are shared with TRBD2. This TCR was sampled from a man over 45 with Graves' ophthalmopathy. The CDR3 sequence: CASSARTSGAYNEQFF. Here the CDR3 DNA reads TGTGCCAGCAGCGCCCGGACTAGCGGAGCCTACAATGAGCAGTTCTTC.